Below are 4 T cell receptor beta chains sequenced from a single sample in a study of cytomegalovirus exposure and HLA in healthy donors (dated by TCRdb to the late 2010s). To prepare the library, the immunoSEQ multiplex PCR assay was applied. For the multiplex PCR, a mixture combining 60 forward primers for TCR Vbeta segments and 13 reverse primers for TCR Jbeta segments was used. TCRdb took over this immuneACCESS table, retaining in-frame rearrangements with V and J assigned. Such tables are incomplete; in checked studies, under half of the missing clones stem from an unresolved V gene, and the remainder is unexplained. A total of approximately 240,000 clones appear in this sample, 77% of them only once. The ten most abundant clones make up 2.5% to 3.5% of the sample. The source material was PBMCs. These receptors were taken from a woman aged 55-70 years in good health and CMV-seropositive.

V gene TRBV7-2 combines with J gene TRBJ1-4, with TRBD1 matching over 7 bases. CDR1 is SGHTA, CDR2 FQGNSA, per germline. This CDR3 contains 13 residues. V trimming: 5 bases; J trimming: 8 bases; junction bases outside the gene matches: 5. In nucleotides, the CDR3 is TGTGCCAGCAGCCGCGGACAGGAGGAAAAACTGTTTTTT. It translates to CASSRGQEEKLFF.

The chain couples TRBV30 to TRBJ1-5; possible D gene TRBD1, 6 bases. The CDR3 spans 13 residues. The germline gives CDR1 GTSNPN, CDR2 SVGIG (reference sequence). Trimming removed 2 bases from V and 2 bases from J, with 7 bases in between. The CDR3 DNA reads TGTGCCTGGAGTAACAGGGGCAATCAGCCCCAGCATTTT. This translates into CAWSNRGNQPQHF. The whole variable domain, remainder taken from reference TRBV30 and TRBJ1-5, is SQTIHQWPATLVQPVGSPLSLECTVEGTSNPNLYWYRQAAGRGLQLLFYSVGIGQISSEVPQNLSASRPQDRQFILSSKKLLLSDSGFYLCAWSNRGNQPQHFGDGTRLSIL.

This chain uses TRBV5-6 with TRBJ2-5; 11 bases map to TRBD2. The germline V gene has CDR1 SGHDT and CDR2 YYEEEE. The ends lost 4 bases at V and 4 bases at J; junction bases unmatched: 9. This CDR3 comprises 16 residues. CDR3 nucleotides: TGTGCCAGCAGCCGGGGGAGTAGCGGGGGGGCAGAGACCCAGTACTTC. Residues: CASSRGSSGGAETQYF.

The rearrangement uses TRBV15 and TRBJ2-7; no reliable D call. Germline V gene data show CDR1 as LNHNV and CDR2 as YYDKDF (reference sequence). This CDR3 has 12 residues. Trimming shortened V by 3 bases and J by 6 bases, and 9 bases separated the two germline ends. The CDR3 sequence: CATSRARSEQYF. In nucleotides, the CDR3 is TGTGCCACCAGCAGGGCTAGATCCGAGCAGTACTTC.